One T cell receptor (beta chain) is described in this entry. Clones were read by immunoSEQ multiplex PCR, and TCRdb kept only the in-frame ones, dropping some. The sample yields more than 900,000 clones, around 78% seen once. This sample is part of a study of shared clonotypes between healthy human individuals. Looking at the study overall: There were three CD4 naive, three CD4 memory, two CD8 naive and one CD8 memory plates per donor.

Sequences were obtained from memory CD4+ T cells from PBMCs. The subset denotes: CD45RA-negative fraction. The receptor was isolated from a man between 18 and 35 years old in good health. Some clones in this sample may be carry-over from other donors' samples.

The DNA for the CDR3 is TGTGCCAGTAGTTACCCTGGACAGCCCCAGCATTTT. It translates to CASSYPGQPQHF. The gene calls are TRBV19 and TRBJ1-5; D remains unclear. From germline, CDR1 is LNHDA and CDR2 SQIVND (reference sequence). V lost 5 bases to trimming and J lost 7 bases, with 9 bases between them. This CDR3 is built from 12 residues.